Below are 2 T cell receptor beta chains sequenced from a single sample in a study of OX40 agonist ivuxolimab in advanced cancers. Library creation used the immunoSEQ multiplex PCR assay. Entries here come from immuneACCESS through TCRdb and include only in-frame sequences with V and J called. Some clones fail to appear in such tables; in the studies checked, an unresolved V gene covers under half of the shortfall, and the cause of the remainder is unknown. The sample records about 48,000 clones, roughly 80% of which are singletons. The top ten hold around 1.1% of the sample. Sequences were derived from CD4+ or CD8+ T cells sorted from blood, sampled in a trial of the OX40 agonist ivuxolimab. These receptors were taken from an adult with an advanced solid tumor such as melanoma, head and neck, liver or kidney cancer.

The V and J genes are TRBV14 and TRBJ2-3; TRBD1 is a possible D gene (5 bases). The CDR3 spans 13 residues. V lost 10 bases and J lost 2, with 13 bases in between. Germline-derived CDR1 and CDR2 are SGHDN and FVKESK. CDR3 in DNA: TGTGCCACCCCAGGGTGGGACACAGATACGCAGTATTTT. Protein sequence: CATPGWDTDTQYF.

The V gene is TRBV19, the J gene TRBJ2-5, with 8 bases identical to TRBD2. The length of the CDR3 is 15 residues. CDR1 is LNHDA, CDR2 SQIVND, per germline (reference sequence). V was pared by 3 bases and J by 5 bases, with 8 bases of the junction left unmatched. In nucleotides, the CDR3 is TGTGCCAGTAGTATCTTAGGTGGCGGGGGGGAGACCCAGTACTTC. As protein: CASSILGGGGETQYF. Drawing the rest from reference TRBV19 and TRBJ2-5, the complete variable domain is DGGITQSPKYLFRKEGQNVTLSCEQNLNHDAMYWYRQDPGQGLRLIYYSQIVNDFQKGDIAEGYSVSREKKESFPLTVTSAQKNPTAFYLCASSILGGGGETQYFGPGTRLLVL.